This T cell receptor beta chain was profiled in a study of T cell responses to AZD1222 COVID-19 vaccine (dated by TCRdb to about 2021). About the full investigation: TCR sequencing was performed for 230 to 250 trial participants, of whom approximately 200 were given two doses of AZD1222 and roughly 25 were given two doses of MenACWY control vaccine. Trial participants were enrolled by age into subgroups of 18-55, 56-69 and 70-plus years, and roughly 150, 30 and 60 TCR-sequenced participants, respectively, were included in these subgroups.

As regards this clone: The target of this receptor is not known. No much larger clonotype is one base removed from it; base qualities were not supplied.

The CDR3 regions of human TCRbeta chains were analyzed by immunosequencing. Processing in the source paper ran as follows. Repertoire TCRs were matched against a reference library of SARS-CoV-2-specific TCRs generated with the MIRA antigen-specificity platform. Breadth was defined as the fraction of unique TCRs that were SARS-CoV-2-associated. Depth was defined as the fraction of total T cells that were SARS-CoV-2-associated. Using the MIRA data, each spike-specific TCR was mapped to the spike region that the TCR reacts to and placed in a CD4 or CD8 class. Log10-transformed breadth and depth values were compared by one-way ANOVA with Sidak's multiple comparisons tests. TCRdb took this table from immuneACCESS and kept in-frame rearrangements with V and J called. Such tables lack part of the clones; where checked against another copy, unresolved V genes explain under half of the gap, and the rest is unexplained. V and J calls and clone size are copied from that table; D and trimming were computed from the DNA. The table for this sample lists tens of thousands of clones; under 90% of them were counted only once. The ten largest make up over 1.3% of the sample.

The research as a whole found: Conclusions about previously exposed vaccinees are limited because only six or seven AZD1222 recipients were SARS-CoV-2 seropositive at baseline. After two AZD1222 doses, spike-specific TCR breadth and depth were significantly higher than at day 0 and than in MenACWY recipients. Nearly half of unique spike-specific TCRs reportedly recognized epitopes outside regions mutated in the B.1.351 and B.1.1.7 variants. Because no day 14 peak-response samples were available, repertoires were characterized only after the peak T cell response. The whole spike protein was spanned by vaccine-associated CD4 TCRs, and dominant responses were seen in regions 160-218 and 743-854. Participants were mostly white British and included more females than males, and it was suggested by the authors that clonal diversity may have been underestimated. In the small 56-69-year group, the increase in depth fell short of significance, most likely because of low power.

This specimen's time point label, per the study, means: about 28 days (+/-7) after the second vaccine dose. Because spike-specific TCR depth and breadth did not differ between the two schedules, AZD1222 recipients who got a second dose at roughly 4 weeks were pooled with those who got a second dose at roughly 12 weeks. The vaccinee samples were drawn from two UK trials, COV001 and COV002, one of which was a single-blind randomized controlled phase 2/3 trial testing AZD1222 (ChAdOx1 nCoV-19) in healthy adults. For TCRbeta chain sequencing, PBMC samples from trial participants were taken at day 0 and at day 28 after the second dose. Sequencing was performed on peripheral blood, taken 28 days after the second AZD1222 dose. This TCR came from an adult who received the AZD1222 COVID-19 vaccine.

The DNA sequence is TGTGCCAGCAGCCAAGGCAGCGGTGGCAGGTGGAATACGCAGTATTTT. This yields the protein CASSQGSGGRWNTQYF. The V gene is TRBV3-1 (or the pseudogene TRBV3-2) and the J gene is TRBJ2-3, and the D gene may be TRBD2, 5 bases matching. Trimming removed 1 base from V and 7 bases from J, leaving 18 bases between the germline ends. The germline V gene (reference sequence) yields LGHDT for CDR1 and YNNKEL for CDR2. Spanning cysteine to phenylalanine, the CDR3 consists of 16 amino acids. CDR3 DNA is the only sequence kept; it has 48 bases, read in frame from the first base.